This passage covers 18 T cell receptor beta chains from one sample sequenced in a study of tissue T cells after allogeneic stem cell transplantation (dated by TCRdb to between 2020 and 2023). The library was produced with the immunoSEQ multiplex PCR assay. Here the immuneACCESS table is served through TCRdb, limited to in-frame sequences with V and J called. Missing clones are a known gap in these copies; in checked studies unresolved V genes cover under half, and the rest lacks a known reason. The sample yields 6,000 to 8,000 clones; around 68% were counted once. The ten largest clones capture 0.7% to 0.95% of the sample. The sequenced material came from blood. Every receptor here comes from a female BALB/c mouse in good health. Mice of this strain carry the MHC haplotype H2-d.

In the case of this clone: The germline and genes are mouse ones. Read data end 1 residue before the CDR3 end; the end is taken from the germline J gene. This chain links TRBV20 with TRBJ1-4; D possibly corresponds to TRBD1 (6 bases). This CDR3 region has 13 residues. Between the trimmed V and J ends, which lost 2 bases and 4 bases, there was a span of 8 bases. Germline V CDR1 and CDR2: GFQATS, STVNSAI. CDR3 DNA (partial): TGTGGTGCTAGGAGGGACAACAACGAAAGATTATTT. Residues: CGARRDNNERLF. The whole CDR3 region reads CGARRDNNERLFF.

About this clone: These gene names are mouse names. The sequence runs out 1 residue before the end of the CDR3; the remainder is reconstructed from the germline J gene. V is TRBV3 and J is TRBJ2-2, with 10 positions matching TRBD1. Per germline, CDR1 SNHLY and CDR2 FYNGKV (reference sequence). CDR3 length: 18 amino acids. Trimming took 0 bases from V and 2 from J; bases not matched to a gene: 6. CDR3 in amino acids: CASSLADRGRPNTGQLYF. The sequenced CDR3 bases are TGTGCCAGCAGCTTAGCTGACAGGGGGCGCCCCAACACCGGGCAGCTCTAC.

A note on this clone: Germline and genes here are mouse. The DNA ends 1 residue before the CDR3 does, and the rest of the CDR3 is filled in from the germline J gene. This chain connects TRBV13-2 to TRBJ2-5, with TRBD2 matching 9 bases. With V trimmed by 6 bases and J by 1 base, 0 bases remained unmatched. The germline V gene has CDR1 NNHNN and CDR2 SYGAGS (reference sequence). The CDR3 runs to 13 residues. The DNA read from the CDR3 is TGTGCCAGCGACTGGGGGGACCAAGACACCCAGTAC. Translation: CASDWGDQDTQY. The entire CDR3 sequence reads CASDWGDQDTQYF.

This clone was seen more than once but under ten times. Gene names denote mouse genes. The CDR3 extends 1 residue past the end of the read, so its final part is completed from the germline J gene. The chain combines TRBV1 with TRBJ1-3, with D maybe TRBD1 (5 bases). The V gene's germline CDR1 is NSQYPW and CDR2 LRSPGD (reference sequence). Trimming cost V 4 bases and J 0 bases, with 7 bases left between them. This CDR3 is built from 14 residues. The CDR3 DNA, read in part, is TGCACCTGCAGTGGGACAACTTCTGGAAATACGCTCTAT. Its protein is CTCSGTTSGNTLY. The full CDR3 is CTCSGTTSGNTLYF.

In regard to this clone: Each gene name is a mouse one. From the germline J gene comes the end of the CDR3, since the read stops 1 residue before it. The rearrangement joins TRBV13-3 to TRBJ1-1; no clear D gene. Trimming pared 5 bases from V and 6 bases from J, leaving 5 bases between. The CDR3 totals 10 residues. CDR1 NNHDY and CDR2 SYVADS come from the germline V gene. The CDR3 is CASRGAEVFF. CDR3 DNA (partial): TGTGCCAGCAGGGGCGCAGAAGTCTTC.

A note on this clone: Germline and genes here are mouse. The CDR3 goes on 1 residue after the read ends, and that part is filled in from the germline J gene. The V gene is TRBV19, the J gene TRBJ2-1, with TRBD2 matching over 8 bases. The CDR3 covers 14 residues. Germline values: CDR1 FNHDT, CDR2 SITEND (reference sequence). With 4 bases clipped from V and 2 bases from J, the junction kept 2 bases outside the gene matches. Here the CDR3 reads CASSGGAYYAEQFF. CDR3 DNA (partial): TGTGCCAGCAGTGGGGGGGCATACTATGCTGAGCAGTTC. Based on the CDR3 plus reference TRBV19 and TRBJ2-1, the full variable domain is GGIITQTPKFLIGQEGQKLTLKCQQNFNHDTMYWYRQDSGKGLRLIYYSITENDLQKGDLSEGYDASREKKSSFSLTVTSAQKNEMAVFLCASSGGAYYAEQFFGPGTRLTVL.

Comment on this clone: Gene names and germline refer to mouse. The read ends 1 residue before the CDR3 terminus; that terminus is restored from the germline J gene. J is TRBJ2-2 and V is TRBV19, with D possibly being TRBD1 or TRBD2 (5 bases each). Germline CDR1 and CDR2: FNHDT and SITEND (reference sequence). Between the trimmed V and J ends, which lost 2 bases and 2 bases, there was a span of 10 bases. The CDR3 is made up of 15 amino acids. This CDR3 reads CASSILRDNTGQLYF. The part of the CDR3 DNA that was read is TGTGCCAGCAGTATCCTCCGGGACAACACCGGGCAGCTCTAC.

The sample holds a few counts of this clone. Mouse gene names apply. The read is 1 residue too short to cover the CDR3 end, so that end is filled in from the germline J gene. The V gene is TRBV4, the J gene TRBJ2-7; the match to TRBD1 covers 7 bases. V shed 6 bases, J shed 0 bases, and the junction held 2 bases outside the gene matches. CDR3 size: 13 residues. Germline V gene lookup returns CDR1 LGHDT and CDR2 YNNKQL (reference sequence). The covered CDR3 bases are TGTGCCAGCAGGCGACAGGGCTCCTATGAACAGTAC. Protein product: CASRRQGSYEQY. The entire CDR3 reads CASRRQGSYEQYF.

A word on this clone: Mouse names are used for the genes. Partial CDR3 DNA: TGTGCCAGCAGTGATGGGACAGGGGACGCAGAAGTCTTC. Protein: CASSDGTGDAEVF. The whole CDR3 reads CASSDGTGDAEVFF. The rearrangement joins TRBV13-1 to TRBJ1-1; 9 bases fit TRBD1. The sequenced fragment ends 1 residue before the CDR3 boundary, so the rest is inferred from the germline J gene. Germline V gives CDR1 NSHNY, CDR2 SYGAGN. This CDR3 comprises 14 residues. V lost 0 bases to trimming and J lost 6 bases; unmatched junction nucleotides: 3.

Comments on this clone: Any gene name here is a mouse gene name. The covered CDR3 bases are TGTGCCAGCGGTGATGTGAGGTACACCCAGTAC. Amino acids: CASGDVRYTQY. The whole CDR3 protein is CASGDVRYTQYF. V and J are TRBV13-2 and TRBJ2-5, with D uncertain. Sequencing ends 1 residue short of the CDR3 end; the germline J gene provides the rest. Per germline, CDR1 NNHNN and CDR2 SYGAGS (reference sequence). The CDR3 runs 12 residues. The ends were cut back, 0 bases at V and 7 bases at J, with 6 bases in the middle.

This clone was counted a few times. These gene names are mouse names. The CDR3 loop is CTCRGQGSYEQYF. The covered CDR3 bases are TGCACCTGCAGGGGACAGGGGTCCTATGAACAGTAC. The rearrangement uses TRBV1 and TRBJ2-7; 10 nucleotides align to TRBD1. The sequenced fragment ends 1 residue before the CDR3 boundary, so the rest is inferred from the germline J gene. This CDR3 is 13 amino acids long. The V gene's germline CDR1 is NSQYPW and CDR2 LRSPGD (reference sequence). Losses at the gene ends were 6 bases for V and 1 base for J; bases not matched to a gene: 0.

Note on this clone: The genes are named according to mouse. The read ends 1 residue before the CDR3 terminus; that terminus is restored from the germline J gene. The chain has TRBV19 and TRBJ2-5; D uncertain. The CDR3 extends over 11 amino acids. Germline assignment: CDR1 FNHDT and CDR2 SITEND (reference sequence). V was clipped by 1 base and J by 6 bases, with 3 bases between them. Partial CDR3 DNA: TGTGCCAGCAGTATATTGGACACCCAGTAC. Protein: CASSILDTQY. In full, the CDR3 reads CASSILDTQYF.

This clone was counted only a few times. Germline and genes here are mouse. The read ends 1 residue before the CDR3 terminus; that terminus is restored from the germline J gene. The chain links TRBV1 to TRBJ2-7; 9 positions agree with TRBD2. The CDR3 covers 13 residues. CDR1 and CDR2 from the germline V gene are NSQYPW and LRSPGD (reference sequence). The trim removed 6 bases at V and 4 bases at J, leaving 4 bases unmatched. CDR3 region: CTCSPGTGYEQYF. CDR3 bases read: TGCACCTGCAGCCCCGGGACTGGGTATGAACAGTAC.

As regards this clone: Gene names denote mouse genes. From the germline J gene comes the end of the CDR3, since the read stops 1 residue before it. J is TRBJ2-5 and V is TRBV2, with 9 positions matching TRBD2. J gave up 0 bases and V 0 bases, and 4 bases lay outside the gene matches. The length of the CDR3 is 17 residues. Germline assignment: CDR1 LGHNA and CDR2 YSYQKL. Here the CDR3 reads CASSQDLGGSNQDTQYF. The DNA read from the CDR3 is TGTGCCAGCAGCCAAGATCTGGGGGGGAGTAACCAAGACACCCAGTAC. Supplemented by reference TRBV2 and TRBJ2-5, the full variable domain reads DPKIIQKPKYLVAVTGSEKILICEQYLGHNAMYWYRQSAKKPLEFMFSYSYQKLMDNQTASSRFQPQSSKKNHLDLQITALKPDDSATYFCASSQDLGGSNQDTQYFGPGTRLLVL.

To note about this clone: Gene labels here are mouse ones. The read ends 1 residue early relative to the CDR3; the germline J gene fills the gap. V gene TRBV13-3 combines with J gene TRBJ2-4; D might be TRBD1 (6 bases). The CDR3 is 12 residues long. Deletions cut 2 bases from V and 6 bases from J, with 7 bases between. Germline lookup yields CDR1 NNHDY and CDR2 SYVADS. CDR3 residues: CASSDTGNTLYF. CDR3 DNA, as far as it was read: TGTGCCAGCAGTGACACAGGGAACACCTTGTAC.

A note on this clone: Germline and genes here are mouse. The read comes to an end 1 residue before the CDR3 does, leaving the germline J gene to fill in the end. The rearrangement links TRBV5 to TRBJ1-4; 7 bases fit TRBD1. V trimming: 3 bases; J trimming: 5 bases; junction bases outside the gene matches: 3. The CDR3 runs to 14 residues. The germline V gene encodes CDR1 LGHNA and CDR2 YNLKQL (reference sequence). CDR3 protein: CASSQGQTNERLFF. CDR3 DNA (partial): TGTGCCAGCAGCCAGGGACAGACTAACGAAAGATTATTT.

Only a few counts were recorded for this clone. Gene names and germline match the mouse. The read gets to within 1 residue of the CDR3 end, and the germline J gene fills in the rest. This sequence joins TRBV1 and TRBJ2-7, with D maybe TRBD2 (6 bases). Germline V lookup: CDR1 NSQYPW, CDR2 LRSPGD (reference sequence). The CDR3 sequence is 14 residues long. The V end was cut by 4 bases, the J end by 0 bases, with 10 bases between. CDR3 bases read: TGCACCTGCAGTGGGAGACTGGACTCCTATGAACAGTAC. Translating it yields CTCSGRLDSYEQY. The entire CDR3 protein reads CTCSGRLDSYEQYF.

A note on this clone: The gene names given are mouse names. Read sequence stops 1 residue before the CDR3 end, and the germline J gene provides the missing end. J is TRBJ1-4 and V is TRBV13-1, with TRBD1 identical over 7 bases. Germline V CDR1 and CDR2: NSHNY, SYGAGN. This CDR3 comprises 14 residues. V gave up 4 bases and J gave up 3 bases; unmatched junction bases: 3. The CDR3 bases that were read are TGTGCCAGCAGTTCCGGGACAGCCAACGAAAGATTATTT. Protein sequence: CASSSGTANERLF. From start to end, the CDR3 is CASSSGTANERLFF.